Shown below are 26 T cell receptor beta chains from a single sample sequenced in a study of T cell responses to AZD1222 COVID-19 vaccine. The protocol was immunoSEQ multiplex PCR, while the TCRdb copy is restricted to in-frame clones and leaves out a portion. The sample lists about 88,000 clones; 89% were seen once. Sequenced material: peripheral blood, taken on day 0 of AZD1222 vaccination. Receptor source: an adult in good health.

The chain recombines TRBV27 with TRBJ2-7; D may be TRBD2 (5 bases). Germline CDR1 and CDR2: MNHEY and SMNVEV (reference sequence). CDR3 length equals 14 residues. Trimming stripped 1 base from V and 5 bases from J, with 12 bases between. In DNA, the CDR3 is TGTGCCAGCAGTTTATGGGCAACCGGGGACGAGCAGTACTTC. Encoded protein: CASSLWATGDEQYF.

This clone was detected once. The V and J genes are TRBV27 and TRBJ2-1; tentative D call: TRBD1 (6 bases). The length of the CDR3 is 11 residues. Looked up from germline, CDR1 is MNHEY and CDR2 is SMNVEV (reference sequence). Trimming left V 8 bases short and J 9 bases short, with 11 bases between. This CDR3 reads CASRWGLEQFF. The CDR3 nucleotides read TGTGCCAGCCGGTGGGGGCTTGAGCAGTTCTTC.

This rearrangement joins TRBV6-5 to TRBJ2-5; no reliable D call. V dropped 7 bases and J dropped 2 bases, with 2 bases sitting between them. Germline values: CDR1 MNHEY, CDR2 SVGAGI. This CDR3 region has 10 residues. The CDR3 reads CASKQETQYF. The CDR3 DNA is TGTGCCAGCAAGCAAGAGACCCAGTACTTC.

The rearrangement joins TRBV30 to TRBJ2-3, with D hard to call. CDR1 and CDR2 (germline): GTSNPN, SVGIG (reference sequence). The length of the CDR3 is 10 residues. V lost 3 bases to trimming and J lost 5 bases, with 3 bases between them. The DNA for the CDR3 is TGTGCCTGGAGGATAGATACGCAGTATTTT. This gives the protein CAWRIDTQYF.

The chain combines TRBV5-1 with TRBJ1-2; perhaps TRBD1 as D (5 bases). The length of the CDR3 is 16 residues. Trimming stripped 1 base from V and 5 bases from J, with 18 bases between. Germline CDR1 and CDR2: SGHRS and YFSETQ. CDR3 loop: CASSLIFRDSRYGYTF. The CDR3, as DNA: TGCGCCAGCAGCTTGATATTCAGGGACTCCCGATATGGCTACACCTTC.

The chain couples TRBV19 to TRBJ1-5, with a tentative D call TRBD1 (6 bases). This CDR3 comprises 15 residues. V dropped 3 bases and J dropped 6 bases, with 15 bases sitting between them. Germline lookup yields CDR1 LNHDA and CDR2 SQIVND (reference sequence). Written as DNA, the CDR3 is TGTGCCAGTAGTATTCGAAACAGGGATAGTCAGCCCCAGCATTTT. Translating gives CASSIRNRDSQPQHF.

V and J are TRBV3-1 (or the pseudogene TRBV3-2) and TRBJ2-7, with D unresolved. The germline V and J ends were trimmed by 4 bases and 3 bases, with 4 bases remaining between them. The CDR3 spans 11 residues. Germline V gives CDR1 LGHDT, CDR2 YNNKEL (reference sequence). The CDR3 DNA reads TGTGCCAGCAGCCTATACTACGAGCAGTACTTC. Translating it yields CASSLYYEQYF.

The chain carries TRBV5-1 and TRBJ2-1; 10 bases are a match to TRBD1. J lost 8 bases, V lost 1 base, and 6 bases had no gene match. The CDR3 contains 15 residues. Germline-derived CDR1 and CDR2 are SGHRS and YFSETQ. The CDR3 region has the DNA TGCGCCAGCAGCTTGAGGACAGGGGGTTTGGATGAGCAGTTCTTC. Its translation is CASSLRTGGLDEQFF.

CDR3 coding DNA: TGTGCCAGCAGCGCCACCGGACTAGCGGGAACCGAGCAGTACTTC. Protein: CASSATGLAGTEQYF. This rearrangement joins TRBV9 to TRBJ2-7, with 12 bases that match TRBD2. The CDR3 spans 15 residues. Germline-derived CDR1 and CDR2 are SGDLS and YYNGEE. With V trimmed by 3 bases and J by 6 bases, 7 bases remained unmatched. The full variable domain, rest sourced from reference TRBV9 and TRBJ2-7, is DSGVTQTPKHLITATGQRVTLRCSPRSGDLSVYWYQQSLDQGLQFLIQYYNGEERAKGNILERFSAQQFPDLHSELNLSSLELGDSALYFCASSATGLAGTEQYFGPGTRLTVT.

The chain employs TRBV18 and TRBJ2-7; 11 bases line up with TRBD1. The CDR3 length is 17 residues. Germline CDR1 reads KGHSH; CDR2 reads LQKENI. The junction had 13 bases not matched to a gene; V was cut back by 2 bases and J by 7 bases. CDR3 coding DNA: TGTGCCAGCTCACCAGGACAGGGGGCATCCCAACTACGAGAGCAGTACTTC. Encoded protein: CASSPGQGASQLREQYF.

The chain's CDR3 is CASCPEGRTKIEAFF. CDR3 sequence (DNA): TGTGCCAGCTGCCCCGAGGGAAGGACCAAAATCGAAGCTTTCTTT. The rearrangement links TRBV6-2 or TRBV6-3 to TRBJ1-1; D is unclear. CDR1 and CDR2 (germline): MNHEY, SVGEGT. Deletions cut 8 bases from V and 8 bases from J, with 24 bases between. This CDR3 has 15 residues.

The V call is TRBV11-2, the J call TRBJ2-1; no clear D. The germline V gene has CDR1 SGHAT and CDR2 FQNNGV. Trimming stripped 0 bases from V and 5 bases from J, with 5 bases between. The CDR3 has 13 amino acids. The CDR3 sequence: CASSLDRHNEQFF. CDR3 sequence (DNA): TGTGCCAGCAGCTTAGATCGACACAATGAGCAGTTCTTC.

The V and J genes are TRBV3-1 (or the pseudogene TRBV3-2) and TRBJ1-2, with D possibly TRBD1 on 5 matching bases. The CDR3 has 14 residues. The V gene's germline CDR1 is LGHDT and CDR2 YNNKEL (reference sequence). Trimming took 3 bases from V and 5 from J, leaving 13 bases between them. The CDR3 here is CASSQTGTTYGYTF. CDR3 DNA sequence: TGTGCCAGCAGCCAGACCGGGACCACGTATGGCTACACCTTC.

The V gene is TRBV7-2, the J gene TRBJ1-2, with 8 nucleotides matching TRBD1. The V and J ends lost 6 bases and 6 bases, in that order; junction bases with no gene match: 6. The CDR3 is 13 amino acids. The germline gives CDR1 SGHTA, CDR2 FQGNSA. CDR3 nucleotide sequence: TGTGCCAGCAGAGGACCCAGGGGGCATGGCTACACCTTC. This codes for CASRGPRGHGYTF. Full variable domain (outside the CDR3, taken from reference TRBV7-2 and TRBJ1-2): GAGVSQSPSNKVTEKGKDVELRCDPISGHTALYWYRQSLGQGLEFLIYFQGNSAPDKSGLPSDRFSAERTGGSVSTLTIQRTQQEDSAVYLCASRGPRGHGYTFGSGTRLTVV.

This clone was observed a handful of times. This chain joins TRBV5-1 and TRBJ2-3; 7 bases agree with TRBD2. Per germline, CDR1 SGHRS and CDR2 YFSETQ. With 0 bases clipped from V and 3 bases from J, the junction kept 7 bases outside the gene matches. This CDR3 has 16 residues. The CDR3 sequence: CASSLGSGFGTDTQYF. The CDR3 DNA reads TGCGCCAGCAGCTTGGGTAGCGGGTTTGGAACAGATACGCAGTATTTT.

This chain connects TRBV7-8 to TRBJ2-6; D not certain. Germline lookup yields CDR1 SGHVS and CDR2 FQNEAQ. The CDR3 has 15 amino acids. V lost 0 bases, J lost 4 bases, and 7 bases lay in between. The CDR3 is CASSLASPGANVLTF. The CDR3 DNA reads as TGTGCCAGCAGCTTAGCTTCCCCCGGGGCCAACGTCCTGACTTTC.

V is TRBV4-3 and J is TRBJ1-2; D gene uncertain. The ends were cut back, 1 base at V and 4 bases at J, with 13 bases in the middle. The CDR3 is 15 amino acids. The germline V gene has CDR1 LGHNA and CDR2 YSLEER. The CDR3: CASSQGVQTSYGYTF. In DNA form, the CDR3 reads TGCGCCAGCAGCCAAGGGGTACAGACTTCCTATGGCTACACCTTC.

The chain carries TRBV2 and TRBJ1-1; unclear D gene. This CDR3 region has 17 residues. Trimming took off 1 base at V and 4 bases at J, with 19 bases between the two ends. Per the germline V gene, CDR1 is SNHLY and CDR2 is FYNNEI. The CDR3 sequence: CASSEVVAAGWGTEAFF. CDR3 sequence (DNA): TGTGCCAGCAGTGAAGTGGTAGCAGCGGGGTGGGGCACTGAAGCTTTCTTT.

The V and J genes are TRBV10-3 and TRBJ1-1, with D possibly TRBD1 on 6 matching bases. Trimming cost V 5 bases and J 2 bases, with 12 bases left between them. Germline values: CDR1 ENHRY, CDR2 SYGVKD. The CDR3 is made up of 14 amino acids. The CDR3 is CAISIGGINTEAFF. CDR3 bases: TGTGCCATCAGTATAGGGGGAATTAACACTGAAGCTTTCTTT.

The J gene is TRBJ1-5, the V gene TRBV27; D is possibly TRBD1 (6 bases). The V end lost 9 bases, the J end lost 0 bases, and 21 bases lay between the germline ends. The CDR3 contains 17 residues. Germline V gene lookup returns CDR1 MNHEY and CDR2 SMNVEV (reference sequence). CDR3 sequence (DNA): TGTGCCAGTAGGAAATACAGCCGGGACACTAGCAATCAGCCCCAGCATTTT. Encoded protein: CASRKYSRDTSNQPQHF.

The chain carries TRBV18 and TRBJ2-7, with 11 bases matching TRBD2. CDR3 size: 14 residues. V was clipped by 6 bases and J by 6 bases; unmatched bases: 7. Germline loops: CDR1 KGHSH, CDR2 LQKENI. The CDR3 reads CASSLLAGDSEQYF. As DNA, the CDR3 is TGTGCCAGCTCCCTACTAGCGGGAGATTCCGAGCAGTACTTC.

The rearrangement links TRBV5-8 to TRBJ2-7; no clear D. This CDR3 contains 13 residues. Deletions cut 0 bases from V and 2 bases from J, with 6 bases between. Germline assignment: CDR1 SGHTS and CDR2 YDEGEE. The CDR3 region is CASSLDLTYEQYF. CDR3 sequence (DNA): TGTGCCAGCAGCTTGGACCTGACCTACGAGCAGTACTTC.

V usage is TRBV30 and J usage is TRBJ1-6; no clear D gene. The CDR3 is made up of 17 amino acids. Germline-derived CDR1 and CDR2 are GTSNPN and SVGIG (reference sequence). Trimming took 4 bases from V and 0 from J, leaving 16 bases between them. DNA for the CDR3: TGTGCCTGGAACCCCCTTTCCAGGCTCTCCTATAATTCACCCCTCCACTTT. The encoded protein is CAWNPLSRLSYNSPLHF.

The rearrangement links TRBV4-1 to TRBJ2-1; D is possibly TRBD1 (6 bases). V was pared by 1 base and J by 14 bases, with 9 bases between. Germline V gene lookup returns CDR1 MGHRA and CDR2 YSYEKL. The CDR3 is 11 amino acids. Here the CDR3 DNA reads TGCGCCAGCAGCCAAGGGTCAGGGGAGTTCTTC. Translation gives CASSQGSGEFF.

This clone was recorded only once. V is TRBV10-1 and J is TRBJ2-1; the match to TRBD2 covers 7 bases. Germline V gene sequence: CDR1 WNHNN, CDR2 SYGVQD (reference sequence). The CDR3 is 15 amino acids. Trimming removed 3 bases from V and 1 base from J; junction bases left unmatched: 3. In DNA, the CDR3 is TGCGCCAGCAGTGACGGCGGGAGTTCCTACAATGAGCAGTTCTTC. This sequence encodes CASSDGGSSYNEQFF.

CDR3 sequence reads: CASSLGVGGNQPQHF. In DNA form, the CDR3 reads TGTGCCAGCAGTTTGGGCGTCGGGGGAAATCAGCCCCAGCATTTT. V gene TRBV27 combines with J gene TRBJ1-5; TRBD1 is a possible D gene (5 bases). The CDR3 consists of 15 residues. Germline CDR1 MNHEY, CDR2 SMNVEV (reference sequence). V dropped 3 bases and J dropped 4 bases, with 13 bases sitting between them.